Described below is a single T cell receptor (beta chain) sequence and its context. This sample stems from a study of T cell changes during pregnancy in multiple sclerosis. The data were produced by immunoSEQ multiplex PCR, yet TCRdb's version contains in-frame clones alone and is incomplete. The repertoire has 32,000 or so clones, over 90% of them found once; the top ten carry around 0.4%. V dropped 1 base and J dropped 5; count of bases not matched to a gene: 13. This CDR3 has 17 residues. In germline, CDR1 is MGHDK, CDR2 SYGVNS. This chain connects TRBV25-1 to TRBJ2-5, with TRBD2 matching 7 bases. The clonotype comes from a female donor with multiple sclerosis, enrolled in a pregnancy study. This specimen consisted of CD4+ T cells from peripheral blood mononuclear cells, obtained in the second trimester of pregnancy. DNA of the CDR3: TGTGCCAGCAGTGAATTGTCGGGGGGAGGTGGTCGGGAGACCCAGTACTTC. Protein product: CASSELSGGGGRETQYF.